These T cell receptor beta chains were read from a single sample in a study of blood T cell repertoires in COVID-19. TCRdb's table, derived via immunoSEQ multiplex PCR, lists solely in-frame clones and lacks some. This sample has hundreds of thousands of clones; 75% to 85% occur once, and the top ten carry 5% to 6.5%. The material sequenced was peripheral blood. The receptors shown here come from a man aged 45 to 65 with active or convalescent COVID-19. The CDR3 runs from the conserved cysteine through the conserved F or W. A D gene is named only where the DNA matches it firmly. Where a row states a size, it is once, few, many or the class of an expanded clone; other rows omit it.

v_call	d_call	j_call	clone_size	cdr3_aa	cdr3_nt
TRBV2	.	TRBJ1-2	.	CASNKRGERRGYTF	TGTGCCAGCAATAAGCGGGGGGAGAGGAGGGGCTACACCTTC
TRBV2	.	TRBJ1-4	.	CASSTGLANEKLFF	TGTGCCAGCAGCACAGGGCTGGCTAATGAAAAACTGTTTTTT
TRBV7-2	.	TRBJ2-3	.	CASSIRGRTDTQYF	TGTGCCAGCAGCATCCGCGGTCGAACAGATACGCAGTATTTT
TRBV7-3	.	TRBJ2-2	.	CASSPLATRELFF	TGTGCCAGCAGCCCCCTGGCCACCCGGGAGCTGTTTTTT
TRBV9	.	TRBJ2-1	.	CASSVAGDRVNEQFF	TGTGCCAGCAGCGTAGCGGGAGATAGGGTCAATGAGCAGTTCTTC
TRBV5-6	.	TRBJ2-1	.	CASSLDRGSSYNEQFF	TGTGCCAGCAGCTTGGACCGGGGGAGCTCCTACAATGAGCAGTTCTTC
TRBV7-2	.	TRBJ1-5	.	CASSDGFRGADQPQHF	TGTGCCAGCAGCGACGGATTTCGGGGGGCGGATCAGCCCCAGCATTTT
TRBV5-6	.	TRBJ1-1	.	CASSLRRNTEAFF	TGTGCCAGCAGCTTGAGGAGGAACACTGAAGCTTTCTTT
TRBV5-4	TRBD1	TRBJ2-5	.	CASSLGGTGLSKETQYF	TGTGCCAGCAGCTTGGGGGGGACAGGGTTATCAAAAGAGACCCAGTACTTC
TRBV29-1	TRBD1	TRBJ2-1	.	CSVVGQGAQVEQFF	TGCAGCGTTGTAGGACAGGGGGCGCAGGTTGAGCAGTTCTTC
TRBV6-2/TRBV6-3	TRBD2	TRBJ2-1	.	CASSPPREVNEQFF	TGTGCCAGCAGCCCCCCGCGGGAGGTCAATGAGCAGTTCTTC
TRBV6-5	.	TRBJ1-1	.	CASSTPRGTEAFF	TGTGCCAGCAGTACCCCCAGGGGCACTGAAGCTTTCTTT
TRBV30	TRBD1	TRBJ2-3	once	CAWSLQGADTQYF	TGTGCCTGGAGTCTACAGGGGGCGGATACGCAGTATTTT
TRBV24-1	TRBD2	TRBJ2-2	.	CATAAGGRARSGELFF	TGTGCCACCGCCGCCGGTGGGAGGGCCCGGAGCGGGGAGCTGTTTTTT
TRBV14	TRBD1	TRBJ1-2	few	CASSTDRVYGYTF	TGTGCCAGCAGCACCGACAGGGTCTATGGCTACACCTTC
TRBV7-2	.	TRBJ1-2	.	CASSSGIGYGYTF	TGTGCCAGCAGCTCGGGAATCGGCTATGGCTACACCTTC
TRBV12-5	.	TRBJ1-3	.	CAEGNTIYF	TGTGCTGAGGGAAACACCATATATTTT
TRBV19	.	TRBJ2-1	.	CASSIGRRADEQFF	TGTGCCAGTAGTATCGGTCGCAGGGCAGATGAGCAGTTCTTC
TRBV27	TRBD2	TRBJ2-1	.	CASSLPGLAGYNEQFF	TGTGCCAGCAGTTTACCGGGACTAGCGGGATACAATGAGCAGTTCTTC
TRBV6-5	.	TRBJ2-7	.	CASSWGQPSYEQYF	TGTGCCAGCTCATGGGGACAACCCTCCTACGAGCAGTACTTC
TRBV7-6	.	TRBJ2-6	.	CASSPGGQAISGANVLTF	TGTGCCAGCAGCCCCGGCGGGCAGGCCATCTCTGGGGCCAACGTCCTGACTTTC
TRBV30	TRBD2	TRBJ2-5	.	CAWGGLGVRETQYF	TGTGCCTGGGGGGGACTAGGGGTGCGAGAGACCCAGTACTTC
TRBV7-9	.	TRBJ2-3	.	CASSLGSPLDTQYF	TGTGCCAGCAGCTTAGGGTCGCCACTGGATACGCAGTATTTT
TRBV7-6	.	TRBJ1-3	.	CASSGQSGSGNTIYF	TGTGCCAGCAGCGGCCAAAGTGGCTCTGGAAACACCATATATTTT